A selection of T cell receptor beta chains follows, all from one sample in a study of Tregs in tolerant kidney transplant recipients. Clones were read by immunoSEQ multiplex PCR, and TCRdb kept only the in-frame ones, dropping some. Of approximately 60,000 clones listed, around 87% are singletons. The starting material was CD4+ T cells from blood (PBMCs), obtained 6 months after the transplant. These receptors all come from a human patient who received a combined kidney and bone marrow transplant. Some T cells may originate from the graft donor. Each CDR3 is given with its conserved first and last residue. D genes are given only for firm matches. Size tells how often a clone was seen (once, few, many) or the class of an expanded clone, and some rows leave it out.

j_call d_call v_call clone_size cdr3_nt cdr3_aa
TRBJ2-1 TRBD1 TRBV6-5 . TGTGCCAGCAGTTACGGGACAGGGCTACCCTTCGATGAGCAGTTCTTC CASSYGTGLPFDEQFF
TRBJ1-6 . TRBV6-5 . TGTGCCAGCAGGCGGCTCGGGCGGGGGACTTCCCCCCTCCACTTT CASRRLGRGTSPLHF
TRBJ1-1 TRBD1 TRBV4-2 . TGTGCCAGCAGCTACAGGGGGCAGGGCACTGAAGCTTTCTTT CASSYRGQGTEAFF
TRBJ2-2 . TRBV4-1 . TGCGCCAGCAGCCAAGTCGGGCAGGGGACCGGGGAGCTGTTTTTT CASSQVGQGTGELFF
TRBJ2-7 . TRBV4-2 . TGTGCCAGCAGTCAATGGCGGGGCGCCCAAATGGCATACGAGCAGTACTTC CASSQWRGAQMAYEQYF
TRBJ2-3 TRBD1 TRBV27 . TGTGCCAGCAGTTTAAGGTGGGACAGCCTAACAGCAGATACGCAGTATTTT CASSLRWDSLTADTQYF
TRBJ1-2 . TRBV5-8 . TGTGCCAGCAGCTTGGGGCCATTCGGCGGGGGTGGCTACACCTTC CASSLGPFGGGGYTF
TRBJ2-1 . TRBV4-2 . TGTGCCAGCAGCCAAAGACTGAGGGAGGATAACAATGAGCAGTTCTTC CASSQRLREDNNEQFF
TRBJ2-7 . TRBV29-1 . TGCAGCGTTGAAGCGTGGACTCTCAGCTCCTACGAGCAGTACTTC CSVEAWTLSSYEQYF
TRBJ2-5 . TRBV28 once TGTGCCAGCAGTTTATTTAGCCGTGAGACCCAGTACTTC CASSLFSRETQYF
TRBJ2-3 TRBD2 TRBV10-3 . TGTGCCATCAGTGAGTGGGCGGGGGGCCGCGATACGCAGTATTTT CAISEWAGGRDTQYF
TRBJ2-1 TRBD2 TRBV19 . TGTGCCAGTAGTATAGAGTCGGGGGGGGCCTACAATGAGCAGTTCTTC CASSIESGGAYNEQFF
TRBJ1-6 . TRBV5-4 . TGTGCCAGCAGCTTAGTTCGGTTCGGGAGCTCCTATAATTCCCCCCTCCACTTT CASSLVRFGSSYNSPLHF
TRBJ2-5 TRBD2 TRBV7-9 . TGTGCCAGCAGTCCAAGCGGGAGGGGGGACCAAGAGACCCAGTACTTC CASSPSGRGDQETQYF
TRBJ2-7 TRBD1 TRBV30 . TGTGCCTGGGGACCAGGGGGCTACGAGCAGTACTTC CAWGPGGYEQYF
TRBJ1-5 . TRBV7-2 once TGTGCCAGCAGCTTAGCGGGTCGGGGGCAGCCCCAGCATTTT CASSLAGRGQPQHF
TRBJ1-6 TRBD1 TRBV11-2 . TGTGCCAGCAGCTTAGAAGGACAGGACAATTCCCCCCTCCACTTT CASSLEGQDNSPLHF
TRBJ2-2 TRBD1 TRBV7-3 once TGTGCCAGCAGGCGGACAGGGCGGAACACCGGGGAGCTGTTTTTT CASRRTGRNTGELFF
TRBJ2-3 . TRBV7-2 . TGTGCCAGCAGCCTGCGACAGACAGATACGCAGTATTTT CASSLRQTDTQYF
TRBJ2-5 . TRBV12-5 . TGTGCTACTGGCGAGGAAGAGACCCAGTACTTC CATGEEETQYF
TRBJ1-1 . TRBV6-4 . TGTGCCAGCAGTGACTCGCCGGGCGTAGGGGCCACTGAAGCTTTCTTT CASSDSPGVGATEAFF
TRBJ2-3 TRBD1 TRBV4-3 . TGCGCCAGCAGCCAAGACCCAGGGGGCGCGACAGATACGCAGTATTTT CASSQDPGGATDTQYF
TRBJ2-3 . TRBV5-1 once TGCGCCAGCAGCTTGGCTTCGAGGTGGACAGATACGCAGTATTTT CASSLASRWTDTQYF
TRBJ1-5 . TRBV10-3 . TGTGCCATCAGCGGAAGGGGGAGCAATCAGCCCCAGCATTTT CAISGRGSNQPQHF
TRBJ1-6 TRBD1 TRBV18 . TGTGCCAGCTCTGGGACAGGGTCTTCACCCCCCCACTTT CASSGTGSSPPHF
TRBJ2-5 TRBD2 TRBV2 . TGTGCCAGCAGTGGGCTCGGACTAGCGGTTGCCCAGTACTTC CASSGLGLAVAQYF